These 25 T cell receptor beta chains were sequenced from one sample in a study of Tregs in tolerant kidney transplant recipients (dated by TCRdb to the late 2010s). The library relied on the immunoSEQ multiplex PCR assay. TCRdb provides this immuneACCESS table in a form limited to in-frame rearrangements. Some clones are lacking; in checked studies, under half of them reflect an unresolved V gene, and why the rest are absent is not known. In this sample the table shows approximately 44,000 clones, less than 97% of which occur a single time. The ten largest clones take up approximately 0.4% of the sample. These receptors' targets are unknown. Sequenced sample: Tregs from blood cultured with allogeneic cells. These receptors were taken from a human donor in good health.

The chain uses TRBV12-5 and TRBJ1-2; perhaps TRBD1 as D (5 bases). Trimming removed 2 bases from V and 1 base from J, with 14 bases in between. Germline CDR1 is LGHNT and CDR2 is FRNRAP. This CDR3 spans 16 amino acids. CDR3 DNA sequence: TGTGCTAGTGGTTTGATGGTAGGGGCGTTTAACTATGGCTACACCTTC. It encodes CASGLMVGAFNYGYTF.

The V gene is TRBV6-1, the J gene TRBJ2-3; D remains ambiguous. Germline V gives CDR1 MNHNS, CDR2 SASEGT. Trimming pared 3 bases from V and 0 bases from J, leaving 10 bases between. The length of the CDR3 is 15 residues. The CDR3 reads CASSDHASSTDTQYF. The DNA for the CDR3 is TGTGCCAGCAGTGATCACGCCTCTAGCACAGATACGCAGTATTTT.

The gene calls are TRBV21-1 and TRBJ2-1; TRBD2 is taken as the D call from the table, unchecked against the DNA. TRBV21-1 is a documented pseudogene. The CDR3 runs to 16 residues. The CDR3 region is CASSKKAGRSYNEQFF. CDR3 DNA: TGTGCCAGCAGCAAAAAAGCAGGGAGGTCCTACAATGAGCAGTTCTTC.

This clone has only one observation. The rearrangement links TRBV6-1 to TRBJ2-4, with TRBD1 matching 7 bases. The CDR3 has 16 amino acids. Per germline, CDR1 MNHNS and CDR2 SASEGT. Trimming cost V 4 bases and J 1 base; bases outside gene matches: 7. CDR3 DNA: TGTGCCAGCAGTGGAGGGACAGAATGGGCCAAAAACATTCAGTACTTC. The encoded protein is CASSGGTEWAKNIQYF.

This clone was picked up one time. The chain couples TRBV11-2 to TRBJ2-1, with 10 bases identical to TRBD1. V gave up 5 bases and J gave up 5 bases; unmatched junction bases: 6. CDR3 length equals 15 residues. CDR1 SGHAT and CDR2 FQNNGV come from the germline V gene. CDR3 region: CASSPPGTGDNEQFF. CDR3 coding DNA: TGTGCCAGCAGCCCCCCCGGGACAGGGGACAATGAGCAGTTCTTC.

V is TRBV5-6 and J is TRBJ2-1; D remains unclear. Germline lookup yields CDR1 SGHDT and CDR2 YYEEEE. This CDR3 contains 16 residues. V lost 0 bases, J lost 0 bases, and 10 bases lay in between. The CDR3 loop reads CASSLDGWSSYNEQFF. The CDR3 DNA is TGTGCCAGCAGCTTGGATGGTTGGAGCTCCTACAATGAGCAGTTCTTC.

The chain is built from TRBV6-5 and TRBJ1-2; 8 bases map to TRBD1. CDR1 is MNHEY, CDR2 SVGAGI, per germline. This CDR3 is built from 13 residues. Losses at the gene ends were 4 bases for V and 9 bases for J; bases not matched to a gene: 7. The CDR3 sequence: CASSSWTGWSYTF. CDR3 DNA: TGTGCCAGCAGTTCCTGGACAGGGTGGAGCTACACCTTC.

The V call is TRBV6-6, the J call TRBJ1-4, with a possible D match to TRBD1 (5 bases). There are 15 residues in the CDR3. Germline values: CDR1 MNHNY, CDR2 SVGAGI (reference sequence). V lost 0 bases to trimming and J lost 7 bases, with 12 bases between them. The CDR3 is CASSYSGAGGEKLFF. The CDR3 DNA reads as TGTGCCAGCAGTTACTCAGGGGCGGGAGGTGAAAAACTGTTTTTT.

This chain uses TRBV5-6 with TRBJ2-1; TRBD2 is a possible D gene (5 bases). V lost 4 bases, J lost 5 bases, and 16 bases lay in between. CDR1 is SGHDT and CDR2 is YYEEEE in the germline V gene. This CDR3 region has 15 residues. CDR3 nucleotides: TGTGCCAGCAGCCCGGGGATCCAACGAAACAATGAGCAGTTCTTC. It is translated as CASSPGIQRNNEQFF.

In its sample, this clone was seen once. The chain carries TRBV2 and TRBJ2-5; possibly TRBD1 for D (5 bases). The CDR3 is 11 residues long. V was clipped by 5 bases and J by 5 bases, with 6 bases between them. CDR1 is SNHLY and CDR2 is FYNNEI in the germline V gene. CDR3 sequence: CASSKGETQYF. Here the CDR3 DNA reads TGTGCCAGCAGTAAGGGGGAGACCCAGTACTTC.

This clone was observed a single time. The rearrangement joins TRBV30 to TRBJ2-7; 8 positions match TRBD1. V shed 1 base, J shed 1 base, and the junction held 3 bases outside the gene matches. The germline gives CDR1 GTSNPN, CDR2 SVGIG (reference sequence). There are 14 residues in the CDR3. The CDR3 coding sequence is TGTGCCTGGAGTGGGACAGGGTTTTCCTACGAGCAGTACTTC. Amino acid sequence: CAWSGTGFSYEQYF.

CDR3 sequence reads: CASSKTGSAMDTQYF. The CDR3 coding sequence is TGTGCCAGCAGTAAAACAGGGTCCGCGATGGATACGCAGTATTTT. The chain employs TRBV2 and TRBJ2-3; perhaps TRBD1 as D (6 bases). V shed 5 bases and J shed 6 bases, with 18 bases lying between them. This CDR3 spans 15 amino acids. Germline lookup yields CDR1 SNHLY and CDR2 FYNNEI.

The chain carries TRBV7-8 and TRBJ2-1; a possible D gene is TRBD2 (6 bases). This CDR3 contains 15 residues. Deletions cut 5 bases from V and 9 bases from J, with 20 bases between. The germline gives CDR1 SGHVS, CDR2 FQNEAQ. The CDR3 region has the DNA TGTGCCAGCAGCCAAGTTACCTTCCCCGGGGGTGAGCAGTTCTTC. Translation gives CASSQVTFPGGEQFF.

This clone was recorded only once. CDR3 region: CASSLGLQGQPQHF. The CDR3 coding sequence is TGTGCCAGCAGCTTGGGGCTCCAGGGCCAGCCCCAGCATTTT. This chain joins TRBV5-8 and TRBJ1-5, with a weak D call TRBD1 (5 bases). Trimming shortened V by 0 bases and J by 7 bases, and 11 bases separated the two germline ends. Per germline, CDR1 SGHTS and CDR2 YDEGEE. This CDR3 comprises 14 residues.

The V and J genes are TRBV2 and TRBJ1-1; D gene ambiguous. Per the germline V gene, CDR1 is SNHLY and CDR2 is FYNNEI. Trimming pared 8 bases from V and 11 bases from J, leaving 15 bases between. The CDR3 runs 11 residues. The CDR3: CASLAGFDAFF. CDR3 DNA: TGTGCCAGCTTGGCGGGATTCGACGCTTTCTTT.

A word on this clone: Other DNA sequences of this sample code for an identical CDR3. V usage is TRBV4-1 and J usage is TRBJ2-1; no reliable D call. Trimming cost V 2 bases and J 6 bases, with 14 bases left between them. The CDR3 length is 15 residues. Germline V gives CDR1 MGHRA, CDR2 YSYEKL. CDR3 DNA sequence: TGCGCCAGCAGCCAAAGGAGCCCCCTCCGCAATGAGCAGTTCTTC. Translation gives CASSQRSPLRNEQFF.

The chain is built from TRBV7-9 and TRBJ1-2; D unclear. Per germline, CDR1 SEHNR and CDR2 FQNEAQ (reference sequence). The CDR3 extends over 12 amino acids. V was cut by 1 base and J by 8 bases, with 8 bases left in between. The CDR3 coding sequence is TGTGCCAGCAGCTTAGTACGAGAGGGCTACACCTTC. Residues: CASSLVREGYTF.

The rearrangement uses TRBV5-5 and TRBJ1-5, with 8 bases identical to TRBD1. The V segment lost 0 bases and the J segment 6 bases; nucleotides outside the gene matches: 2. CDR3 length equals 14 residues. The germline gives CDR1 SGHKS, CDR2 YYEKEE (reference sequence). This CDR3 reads CASSLGTGIQPQHF. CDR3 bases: TGTGCCAGCAGCTTGGGGACAGGGATTCAGCCCCAGCATTTT.

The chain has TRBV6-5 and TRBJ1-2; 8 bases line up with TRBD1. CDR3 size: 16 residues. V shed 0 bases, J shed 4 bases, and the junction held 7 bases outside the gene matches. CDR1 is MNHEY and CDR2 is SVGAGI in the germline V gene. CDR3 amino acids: CASSYSLLTGGYGYTF. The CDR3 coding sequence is TGTGCCAGCAGTTACTCCCTTCTTACAGGGGGCTATGGCTACACCTTC.

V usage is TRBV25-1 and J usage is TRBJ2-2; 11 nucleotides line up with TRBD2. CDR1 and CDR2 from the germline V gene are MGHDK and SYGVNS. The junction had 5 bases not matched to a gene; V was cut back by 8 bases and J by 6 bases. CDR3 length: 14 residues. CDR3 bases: TGTGCCAGCCGACTAGCGGGGACCCCCGGGGAGCTGTTTTTT. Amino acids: CASRLAGTPGELFF.

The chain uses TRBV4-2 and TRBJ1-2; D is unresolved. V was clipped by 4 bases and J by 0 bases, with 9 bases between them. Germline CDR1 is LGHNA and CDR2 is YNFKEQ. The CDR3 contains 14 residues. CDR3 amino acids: CASSPPGANYGYTF. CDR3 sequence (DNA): TGTGCCAGCAGCCCCCCAGGAGCTAACTATGGCTACACCTTC.

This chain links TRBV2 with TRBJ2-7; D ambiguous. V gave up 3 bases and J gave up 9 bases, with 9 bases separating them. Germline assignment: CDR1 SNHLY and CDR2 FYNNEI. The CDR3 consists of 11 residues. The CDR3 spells CASSDIALQYF. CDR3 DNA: TGTGCCAGCAGTGATATCGCTCTGCAGTACTTC.

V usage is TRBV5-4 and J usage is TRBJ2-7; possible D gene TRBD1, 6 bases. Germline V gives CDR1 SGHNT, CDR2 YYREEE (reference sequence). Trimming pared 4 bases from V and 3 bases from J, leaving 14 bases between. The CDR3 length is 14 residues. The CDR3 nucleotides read TGTGCCAGCAGCCTAACAGGGACCAACTACGAGCAGTACTTC. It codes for CASSLTGTNYEQYF.

The CDR3 nucleotides are TGTGCCAGCAGCTTGAGACTAGCGGGGGGATCGTACAATGAGCAGTTCTTC. It is translated as CASSLRLAGGSYNEQFF. V gene TRBV7-9 combines with J gene TRBJ2-1, with 13 bases matching TRBD2. Germline values: CDR1 SEHNR, CDR2 FQNEAQ (reference sequence). The CDR3 is 17 residues long. The V gene end was trimmed by 3 bases and the J gene end by 4 bases; junction bases not matched to a gene: 6.

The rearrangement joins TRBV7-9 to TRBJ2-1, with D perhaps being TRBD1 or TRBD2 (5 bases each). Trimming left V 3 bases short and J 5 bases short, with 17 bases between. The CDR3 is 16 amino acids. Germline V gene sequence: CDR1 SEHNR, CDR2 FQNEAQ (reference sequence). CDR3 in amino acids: CASSFSLGPTHNEQFF. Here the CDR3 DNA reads TGTGCCAGCAGCTTTTCTCTGGGACCCACTCACAATGAGCAGTTCTTC.